This TCR beta chain was identified in a study of cytomegalovirus exposure and HLA in healthy donors. PCR employed 60 Vbeta and 13 Jbeta primers. Clones were sequenced by immunoSEQ multiplex PCR, and TCRdb holds only the in-frame ones, with some missing. Among approximately 110,000 clones, 65% to 75% were seen once, and the ten largest hold about a tenth. The CDR3 is 13 amino acids. V was clipped by 3 bases and J by 7 bases, with 7 bases between them. Germline-derived CDR1 and CDR2 are SNHLY and FYNNEI. On this clone itself: The antigen is undetermined.

Overall study results and limits: Versus the approximately 700-donor mean, an Asian-associated ancestry cluster reportedly showed fewer N-insertions in a later analysis.

The rearrangement uses TRBV2 and TRBJ1-6; unclear D gene. Sequencing was performed on PBMCs. The TCR sequence derives from a man aged 40-50 years in good health and CMV-seropositive. The CDR3 is CASSERANSPLHF. The CDR3 DNA reads TGTGCCAGCAGTGAGAGGGCCAATTCACCCCTCCACTTT. The whole variable domain, remainder taken from reference TRBV2 and TRBJ1-6, is EPEVTQTPSHQVTQMGQEVILRCVPISNHLYFYWYRQILGQKVEFLVSFYNNEISEKSEIFDDQFSVERPDGSNFTLKIRSTKLEDSAMYFCASSERANSPLHFGNGTRLTVT.